The table lists the clone carrying this TCR beta chain with many counts. Its antigen is not known. The CDR3 extends over 14 amino acids. Per germline, CDR1 SNHLY and CDR2 FYNNEI. V shed 2 bases and J shed 6 bases, with 10 bases lying between them. Regions amplified from RNA transcripts were the TCR beta CDR3 regions. Primed by the HTBI set, a first-round RT-PCR was run on the TCR CDR3. TCRdb reanalysed the multiplex PCR reads using MiXCR and keeps one entry per CDR3 protein. The sample yields around 600,000 distinct CDR3 sequences, around 14% seen once. This specimen belongs to a study of T cells in Graves' hyperthyroidism and ophthalmopathy. Findings of the study overall: Progression to ophthalmopathy was predicted a median of approximately 6.4 months early. A model of 13 V-J pairs discriminated ophthalmopathy from stable hyperthyroidism.

The rearrangement uses TRBV2 and TRBJ2-2; D is perhaps TRBD2 (5 bases). The material sequenced was blood. This TCR came from a woman aged 18-29 years with Graves' ophthalmopathy. Here the CDR3 DNA reads TGTGCCAGCAGTGAACGGGAAGTCGCCGGGGAGCTGTTTTTT. This translates into CASSEREVAGELFF.